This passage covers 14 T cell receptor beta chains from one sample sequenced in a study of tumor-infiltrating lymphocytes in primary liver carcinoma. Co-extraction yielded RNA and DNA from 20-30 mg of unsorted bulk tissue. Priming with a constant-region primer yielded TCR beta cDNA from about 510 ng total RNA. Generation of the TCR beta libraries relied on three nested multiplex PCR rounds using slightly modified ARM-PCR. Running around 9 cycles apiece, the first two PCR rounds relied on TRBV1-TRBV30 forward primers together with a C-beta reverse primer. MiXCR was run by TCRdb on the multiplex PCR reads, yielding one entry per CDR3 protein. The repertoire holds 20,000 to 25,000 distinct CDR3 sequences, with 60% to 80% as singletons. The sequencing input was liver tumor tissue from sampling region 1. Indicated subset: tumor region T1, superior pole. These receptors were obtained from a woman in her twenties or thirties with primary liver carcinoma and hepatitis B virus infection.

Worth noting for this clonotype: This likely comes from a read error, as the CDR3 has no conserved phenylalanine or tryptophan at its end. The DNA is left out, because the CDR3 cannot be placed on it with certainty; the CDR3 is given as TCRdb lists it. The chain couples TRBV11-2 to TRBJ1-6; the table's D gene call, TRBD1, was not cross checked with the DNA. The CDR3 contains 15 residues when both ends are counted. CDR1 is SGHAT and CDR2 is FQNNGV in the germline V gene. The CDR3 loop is CASPITQGTNTPPHL.

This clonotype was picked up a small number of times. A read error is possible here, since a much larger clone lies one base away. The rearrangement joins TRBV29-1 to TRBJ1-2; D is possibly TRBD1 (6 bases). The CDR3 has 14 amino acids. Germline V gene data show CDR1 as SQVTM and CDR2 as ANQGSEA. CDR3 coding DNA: TGCAACGTTGCTAGGACAGTGAACTTGGGTGGCTACACCTTC. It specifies CNVARTVNLGGYTF.

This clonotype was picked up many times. CDR3 sequence: CASSLVWSKETQYF. The CDR3 DNA reads as TGTGCCAGCAGCTTAGTTTGGTCCAAAGAGACCCAGTACTTC. The chain employs TRBV7-2 and TRBJ2-5; D uncertain. V was trimmed by 1 base and J by 3 bases, leaving 9 bases between them. The CDR3 is made up of 14 amino acids. Per the germline V gene, CDR1 is SGHTA and CDR2 is FQGNSA.

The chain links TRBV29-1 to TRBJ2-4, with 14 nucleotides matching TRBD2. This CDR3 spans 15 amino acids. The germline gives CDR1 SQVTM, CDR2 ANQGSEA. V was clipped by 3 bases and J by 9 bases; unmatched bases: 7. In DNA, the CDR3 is TGCAGCGTTGAGGGACTAGCGGGAGATGTGAGCATTCAGTACTTC. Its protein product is CSVEGLAGDVSIQYF.

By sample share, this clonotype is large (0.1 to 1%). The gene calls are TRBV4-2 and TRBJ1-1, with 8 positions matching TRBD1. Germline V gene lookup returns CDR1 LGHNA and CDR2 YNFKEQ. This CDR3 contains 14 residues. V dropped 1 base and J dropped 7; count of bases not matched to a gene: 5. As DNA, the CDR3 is TGTGCCAGCAGCCAAGCAGGGGGCCGGGATGAAGCTTTCTTT. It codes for CASSQAGGRDEAFF.

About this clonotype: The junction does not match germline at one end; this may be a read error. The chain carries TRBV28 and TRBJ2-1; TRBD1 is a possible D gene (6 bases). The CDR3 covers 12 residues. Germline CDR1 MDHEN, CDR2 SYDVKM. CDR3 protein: CTSGVTGNEQFF. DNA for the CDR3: TGTACCAGCGGTGTTACAGGGAATGAGCAGTTCTTC.

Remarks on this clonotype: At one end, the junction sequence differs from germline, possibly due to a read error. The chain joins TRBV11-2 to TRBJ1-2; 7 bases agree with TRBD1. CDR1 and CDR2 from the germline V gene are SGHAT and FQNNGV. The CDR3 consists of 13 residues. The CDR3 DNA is TGTACCAGCACCCAGGGGGGGGGTGGAGGCTACGCCTTC. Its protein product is CTSTQGGGGGYAF.

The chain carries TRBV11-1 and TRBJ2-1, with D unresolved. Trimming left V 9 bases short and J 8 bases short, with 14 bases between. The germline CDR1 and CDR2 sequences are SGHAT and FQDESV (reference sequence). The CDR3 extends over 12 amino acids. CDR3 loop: CASRHTRDEQFF. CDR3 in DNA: TGTGCCAGTCGACATACCCGGGATGAGCAGTTCTTC.

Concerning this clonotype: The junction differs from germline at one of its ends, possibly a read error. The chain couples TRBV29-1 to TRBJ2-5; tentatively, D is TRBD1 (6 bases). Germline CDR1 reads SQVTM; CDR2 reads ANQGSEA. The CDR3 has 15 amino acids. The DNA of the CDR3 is TGCAGCGTTGAAACCGGAAGGACAGTGAGGGAGACCCAATACTTC. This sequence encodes CSVETGRTVRETQYF.

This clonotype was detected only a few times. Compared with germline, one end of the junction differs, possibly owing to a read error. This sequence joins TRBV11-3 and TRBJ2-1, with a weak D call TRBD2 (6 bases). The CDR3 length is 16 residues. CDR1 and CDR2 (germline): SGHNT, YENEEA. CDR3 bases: TGTGCCAGCAGTCCAACGGGACTCGGCTTCTTGGATGAGCATTTCTTC. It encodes CASSPTGLGFLDEHFF.

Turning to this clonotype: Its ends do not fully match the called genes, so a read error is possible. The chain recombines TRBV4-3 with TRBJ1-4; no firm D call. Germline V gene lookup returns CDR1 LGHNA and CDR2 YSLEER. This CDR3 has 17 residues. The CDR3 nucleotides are TGCGCCAGTAGCCAAGATCGAATTACGGGATGGAATGAAAAACTGTTTTTT. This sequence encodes CASSQDRITGWNEKLFF.

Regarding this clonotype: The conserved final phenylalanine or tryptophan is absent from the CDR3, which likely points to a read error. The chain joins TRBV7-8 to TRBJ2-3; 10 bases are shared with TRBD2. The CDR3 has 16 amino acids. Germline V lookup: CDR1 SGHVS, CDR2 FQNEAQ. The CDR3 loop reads CASSLGAGGPGDRQYS. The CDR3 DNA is TGCGCCAGCAGCTTAGGAGCGGGAGGGCCTGGTGATAGGCAGTATTCT.

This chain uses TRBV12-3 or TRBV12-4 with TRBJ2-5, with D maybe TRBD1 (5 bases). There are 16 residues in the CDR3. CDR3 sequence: CTGSLSPWGSVETQYF. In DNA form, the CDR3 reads TGTACCGGCAGTTTAAGTCCATGGGGCTCGGTGGAGACCCAGTACTTC.

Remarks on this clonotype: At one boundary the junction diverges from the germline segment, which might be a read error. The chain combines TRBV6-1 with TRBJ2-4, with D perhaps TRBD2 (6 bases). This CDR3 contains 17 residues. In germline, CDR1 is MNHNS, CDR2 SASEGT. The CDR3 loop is CAACGRRVLVAKNIQYF. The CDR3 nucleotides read TGTGCCGCTTGTGGGCGGAGGGTCCTAGTAGCCAAAAACATTCAATACTTC.